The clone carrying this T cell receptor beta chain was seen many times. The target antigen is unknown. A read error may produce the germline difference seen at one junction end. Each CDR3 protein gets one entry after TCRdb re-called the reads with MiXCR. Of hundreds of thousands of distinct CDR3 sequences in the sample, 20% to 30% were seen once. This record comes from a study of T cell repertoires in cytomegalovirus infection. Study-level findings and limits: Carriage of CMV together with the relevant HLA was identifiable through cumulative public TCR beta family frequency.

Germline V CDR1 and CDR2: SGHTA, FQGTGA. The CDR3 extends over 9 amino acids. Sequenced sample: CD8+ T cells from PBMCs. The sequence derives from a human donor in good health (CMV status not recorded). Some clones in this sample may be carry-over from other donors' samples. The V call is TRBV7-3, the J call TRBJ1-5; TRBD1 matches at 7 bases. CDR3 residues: CASRLTGSF. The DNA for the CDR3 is TGTGCCAGCAGATTGACAGGGAGTTTT.